The next 22 T cell receptor beta chains were all read from a single sample in a study of T cells in Graves' hyperthyroidism and ophthalmopathy. It was RNA transcripts that yielded the amplified TCR beta CDR3 regions. When the TCR CDR3 underwent first-round RT-PCR, the HTBI primer set was used. Each CDR3 protein is one row after TCRdb ran MiXCR on the multiplex PCR reads. In the table there are roughly 290,000 distinct CDR3 sequences, over 15% of which are singletons. Sequenced material: blood. Receptor source: a woman in her sixties with Graves' ophthalmopathy.

The table lists this clonotype with many counts. V usage is TRBV6-1 and J usage is TRBJ1-5; no clear D. The CDR3 has 14 amino acids. Per the germline V gene, CDR1 is MNHNS and CDR2 is SASEGT. Trimming pared 7 bases from V and 2 bases from J, leaving 12 bases between. CDR3 nucleotides: TGTGCCAGCACCCCTCGTATCGGCAATCAGCCCCAGCATTTT. Translation gives CASTPRIGNQPQHF.

This clonotype showed up just a few times. One end of the junction fails to match germline, which may point to a read error. The V and J genes are TRBV11-2 and TRBJ1-1, with a weak D call TRBD1 (5 bases). Germline assignment: CDR1 SGHAT and CDR2 FQNNGV. This CDR3 is 16 amino acids long. CDR3 in amino acids: CASSLFGAGLNTEVFF. The CDR3 bases are TGTGCCAGCAGCTTATTCGGGGCTGGCCTGAACACTGAAGTTTTCTTT.

The chain uses TRBV20-1 and TRBJ1-4, with a possible D match to TRBD1 (6 bases). This CDR3 is 18 amino acids long. The ends were cut back, 3 bases at V and 9 bases at J, with 29 bases in the middle. The V gene's germline CDR1 is DFQATT and CDR2 SNEGSKA (reference sequence). The CDR3 DNA sequence: TGCAGTGCTAGTTTACCGGGACACCTTGGTGGTGGAGCGAAAAAACTGTTTTTT. Its protein product is CSASLPGHLGGGAKKLFF.

Ten or more counts support this clonotype. This chain connects TRBV28 to TRBJ1-5, with D perhaps matching TRBD1 (5 bases). CDR3 size: 15 residues. Germline CDR1 MDHEN, CDR2 SYDVKM. The V end lost 6 bases, the J end lost 4 bases, and 16 bases lay between the germline ends. The CDR3 sequence is CASRPRVLMNQPQHF. DNA of the CDR3: TGTGCCAGCAGGCCCAGGGTCCTTATGAATCAGCCCCAGCATTTT.

The chain carries TRBV7-2 and TRBJ2-3; TRBD2 matches 12 bases. Germline CDR1 is SGHTA and CDR2 is FQGNSA. Losses at the gene ends were 3 bases for V and 9 bases for J; bases not matched to a gene: 7. This CDR3 is 15 amino acids long. This chain's CDR3 is CASSFRLAGASTQYF. The CDR3 DNA sequence: TGTGCCAGCAGCTTCCGACTAGCGGGAGCCAGCACGCAGTATTTT. Full variable domain (remainder filled in from reference TRBV7-2 and TRBJ2-3): GAGVSQSPSNKVTEKGKDVELRCDPISGHTALYWYRQSLGQGLEFLIYFQGNSAPDKSGLPSDRFSAERTGGSVSTLTIQRTQQEDSAVYLCASSFRLAGASTQYFGPGTRLTVL.

This clonotype showed up many times. The rearrangement links TRBV19 to TRBJ2-7; either TRBD1 or TRBD2 may supply D (5 bases each). V was pared by 5 bases and J by 5 bases, with 16 bases between. Germline V lookup: CDR1 LNHDA, CDR2 SQIVND (reference sequence). The length of the CDR3 is 14 residues. In DNA form, the CDR3 reads TGTGCCAGTAGTCCAGTTGGGGGATCAGACGAGCAGTACTTC. Its protein product is CASSPVGGSDEQYF.

This chain connects TRBV10-3 to TRBJ2-7; D may be TRBD1 (6 bases). Germline V gives CDR1 ENHRY, CDR2 SYGVKD. V lost 3 bases and J 1 base, leaving 16 bases between the germline ends. The CDR3 length is 16 residues. The chain's CDR3 is CAISEQGAGTSYEQYF. In DNA, the CDR3 is TGTGCCATCAGTGAACAGGGCGCAGGGACGTCCTACGAGCAGTACTTC.

This clonotype was seen ten or more times. The CDR3 nucleotides are TGTGCCAGCAGCCAGTCCCAGGGAGGCTACAATGAGCAGTTCTTC. It yields the protein CASSQSQGGYNEQFF. The V gene is TRBV3-1, the J gene TRBJ2-1; TRBD2 is a possible D gene (6 bases). The CDR3 length is 15 residues. V lost 3 bases and J 3 bases, leaving 12 bases between the germline ends. In germline, CDR1 is LGHDT, CDR2 YNNKEL (reference sequence).

This clonotype has a handful of counts. The CDR3 DNA is TGTGCCTGGAGTGTACGGAGGGCAGATACGCAGTATTTT. Translated, it gives CAWSVRRADTQYF. The V gene is TRBV30, the J gene TRBJ2-3, with a tentative D call TRBD2 (6 bases). There are 13 residues in the CDR3. The V end lost 0 bases, the J end lost 4 bases, and 8 bases lay between the germline ends. The V gene's germline CDR1 is GTSNPN and CDR2 SVGIG (reference sequence).

V and J are TRBV24-1 and TRBJ2-2; no clear D. V lost 4 bases and J 7 bases, leaving 12 bases between the germline ends. The CDR3 loop spans 14 amino acids. CDR1 is KGHDR and CDR2 is SFDVKD in the germline V gene. The CDR3 DNA follows: TGTGCCACCAGTGAATCTGGACGTGGCGGGGAGCTGTTTTTT. Residues: CATSESGRGGELFF.

This clonotype was seen at least ten times. V is TRBV27 and J is TRBJ1-1, with D maybe TRBD1 (5 bases). V shed 4 bases and J shed 4 bases, with 13 bases lying between them. From germline, CDR1 is MNHEY and CDR2 SMNVEV (reference sequence). The CDR3 sequence is 14 residues long. In DNA form, the CDR3 reads TGTGCCAGCAGTTCCTGGGACCCTGGCACTGAAGCTTTCTTT. It yields the protein CASSSWDPGTEAFF.

The table lists this clonotype with many counts. V and J are TRBV6-1 and TRBJ1-5; no reliable D call. V was cut by 6 bases and J by 5 bases, with 20 bases left in between. The CDR3 consists of 16 residues. CDR1 is MNHNS and CDR2 is SASEGT in the germline V gene. CDR3 in amino acids: CASRTRGSNEDQPQHF. In DNA form, the CDR3 reads TGTGCCAGCAGGACGAGAGGATCAAACGAAGATCAGCCCCAGCATTTT.

In DNA, the CDR3 is TGCAGCGCCCATGGGACAGGGCAAGAGACCCAGTACTTC. Protein sequence: CSAHGTGQETQYF. The chain employs TRBV29-1 and TRBJ2-5; 9 bases line up with TRBD1. CDR3 size: 13 residues. The V gene end was trimmed by 7 bases and the J gene end by 2 bases; junction bases not matched to a gene: 5. Germline lookup yields CDR1 SQVTM and CDR2 ANQGSEA.

This clonotype was counted a few times. This CDR3 is CSARDPGRGANEQFF. CDR3 nucleotide sequence: TGCAGTGCTAGAGATCCAGGGAGGGGGGCAAATGAGCAGTTCTTC. V and J are TRBV20-1 and TRBJ2-1; a weak D match, TRBD2 (7 bases). CDR3 length: 15 amino acids. V was trimmed by 0 bases and J by 7 bases, leaving 16 bases between them. The germline V gene encodes CDR1 DFQATT and CDR2 SNEGSKA (reference sequence).

This clonotype appeared many times. The V call is TRBV20-1, the J call TRBJ2-5; a weak D match, TRBD1 (6 bases). Germline lookup yields CDR1 DFQATT and CDR2 SNEGSKA (reference sequence). V gave up 0 bases and J gave up 3 bases, with 14 bases separating them. This CDR3 comprises 15 residues. The CDR3 reads CSARDVQGLEETQYF. DNA of the CDR3: TGCAGTGCTAGAGATGTACAGGGTTTAGAAGAGACCCAGTACTTC.

In this sample, this clonotype turned up a few times. V gene TRBV6-2 or TRBV6-3 combines with J gene TRBJ1-3; unclear D gene. The V gene lost 8 bases and the J gene lost 0 bases, with 8 bases spanning the gap. CDR1 is MNHEY, CDR2 SVGEGT, per germline. This CDR3 region has 13 residues. In DNA form, the CDR3 reads TGTGCCAGCGGCGCCAGCTCTGGAAACACCATATATTTT. This gives the protein CASGASSGNTIYF.

This clonotype was counted once. The germline gene is not matched at one end of the junction; a read error may be the cause. The chain recombines TRBV5-1 with TRBJ2-1, with 13 bases identical to TRBD2. Germline values: CDR1 SGHRS, CDR2 YFSETQ. The CDR3 loop spans 15 amino acids. The CDR3 DNA reads TGCGTCAGCAGCCGTACTAGCGGGGGGGGATATGAGCAGTTCTTC. Amino acids: CVSSRTSGGGYEQFF.

There are many counts of this clonotype. The rearrangement links TRBV5-1 to TRBJ2-7; 9 bases agree with TRBD1. J was trimmed by 1 base and V by 5 bases; bases with no gene match: 4. The CDR3 is 14 residues long. CDR1 and CDR2 (germline): SGHRS, YFSETQ. CDR3 sequence reads: CASRGQGSSYEQYF. CDR3 in DNA: TGCGCCAGCAGGGGACAGGGATCATCCTACGAGCAGTACTTC. Full variable domain (remainder filled in from reference TRBV5-1 and TRBJ2-7): KAGVTQTPRYLIKTRGQQVTLSCSPISGHRSVSWYQQTPGQGLQFLFEYFSETQRNKGNFPGRFSGRQFSNSRSEMNVSTLELGDSALYLCASRGQGSSYEQYFGPGTRLTVT.

In its sample, this clonotype was seen once. A much larger clone differs by one base, so this may be a read error. This chain connects TRBV2 to TRBJ1-1; TRBD1 matches 10 bases. With 5 bases clipped from V and 8 bases from J, the junction kept 2 bases outside the gene matches. The germline V gene has CDR1 SNHLY and CDR2 FYNNEI. The CDR3 covers 12 residues. CDR3 nucleotide sequence: TGTGCCAGCAGTCAGGACAGGGGGGAAGCTTTCTTT. It is translated as CASSQDRGEAFF.

V and J are TRBV9 and TRBJ2-1; D gene uncertain. The CDR3 loop spans 15 amino acids. Looked up from germline, CDR1 is SGDLS and CDR2 is YYNGEE. The germline V and J ends were trimmed by 0 bases and 3 bases, with 10 bases remaining between them. CDR3 amino acids: CASSVEGQDYNEQFF. For the CDR3, the DNA is TGTGCCAGCAGCGTAGAAGGGCAGGACTACAATGAGCAGTTCTTC.

The chain employs TRBV6-1 and TRBJ1-3; possible D gene TRBD1, 6 bases. From germline, CDR1 is MNHNS and CDR2 SASEGT. V lost 8 bases and J 2 bases, leaving 16 bases between the germline ends. The CDR3 length is 15 residues. CDR3 in amino acids: CASSTIRGTGNTIYF. Written as DNA, the CDR3 is TGTGCCAGCTCGACTATAAGGGGGACTGGAAACACCATATATTTT.

This chain uses TRBV4-2 with TRBJ2-7; 12 bases map to TRBD1. V gave up 0 bases and J gave up 6 bases; unmatched junction bases: 6. The CDR3 extends over 16 amino acids. Germline V lookup: CDR1 LGHNA, CDR2 YNFKEQ. CDR3 region: CASSQEPGQGAFEQYF. The CDR3 DNA reads TGTGCCAGCAGCCAAGAACCGGGACAGGGGGCCTTCGAGCAGTACTTC.